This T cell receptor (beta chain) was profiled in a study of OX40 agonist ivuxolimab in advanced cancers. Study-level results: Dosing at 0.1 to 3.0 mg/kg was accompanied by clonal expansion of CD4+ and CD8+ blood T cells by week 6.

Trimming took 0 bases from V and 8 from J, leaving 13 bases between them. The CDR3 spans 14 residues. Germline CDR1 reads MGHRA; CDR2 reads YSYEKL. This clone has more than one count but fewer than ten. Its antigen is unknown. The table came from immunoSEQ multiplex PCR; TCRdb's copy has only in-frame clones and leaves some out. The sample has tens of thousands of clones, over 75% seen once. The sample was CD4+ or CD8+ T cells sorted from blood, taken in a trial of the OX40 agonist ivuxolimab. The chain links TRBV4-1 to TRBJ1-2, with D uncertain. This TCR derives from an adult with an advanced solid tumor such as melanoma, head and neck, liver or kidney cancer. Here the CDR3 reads CASSQDGAAWGYTF. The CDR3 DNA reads TGCGCCAGCAGCCAAGATGGCGCAGCTTGGGGCTACACCTTC.